Each of the 31 T cell receptor beta chains below was sequenced from the same sample in a study of blood T cells in healthy people across ages (dated by TCRdb to about 2015). Library preparation used 5' RACE. Instrument used: Illumina HiSeq 2500. The second PCR ran for roughly 7 to 11 cycles and used a J-beta primer mix along with a sample-barcoded 5' primer. The raw public reads went through TCRdb reprocessing: fastp at Q25, MiXCR clone calling, in-frame beta chains kept. Each CDR3 protein appears once, grouped with its most common genes and DNA. This sample comprises about 1.7 million distinct CDR3 sequences, 28% of them detected only once. The ten largest account for about 7.7% of the sample. The sequencing input was blood. All receptors come from a woman in her twenties or thirties in good health.

As to this clonotype: A much larger clone differs by one base, so this may be a read error. The chain couples TRBV10-2 to TRBJ2-5, with D maybe TRBD1 (5 bases). V gave up 11 bases and J gave up 4 bases, with 14 bases separating them. Germline CDR1 reads WSHSY; CDR2 reads SAAADI. This CDR3 has 12 residues. CDR3 nucleotide sequence: TGCGCCCGTTCAGGGTCCGGAGAGACCCAGTACTTC. This translates into CARSGSGETQYF.

This clonotype was detected only a few times. A far larger clone is just one base off, so this is likely a read error. The chain employs TRBV12-3 or TRBV12-4 and TRBJ2-1; unclear D gene. Trimming took 4 bases from V and 10 from J, leaving 8 bases between them. This CDR3 has 11 amino acids. The DNA for the CDR3 is TGTGCCAGCAGTTCCATCTACGAGCAGTTCTTC. Translating gives CASSSIYEQFF.

This clonotype came up many times. The rearrangement joins TRBV10-3 to TRBJ2-3; D remains unclear. Deletions cut 3 bases from V and 6 bases from J, with 16 bases between. Germline lookup yields CDR1 ENHRY and CDR2 SYGVKD. The CDR3 runs to 15 residues. CDR3 bases: TGTGCCATCAGTGAACTGGCACGACCCGGGGATACGCAGTATTTT. It yields the protein CAISELARPGDTQYF.

A few counts support this clonotype. The germline gene is not matched at one end of the junction; a read error may be the cause. This chain uses TRBV6-1 with TRBJ1-1; D not certain. CDR1 and CDR2 (germline): MNHNS, SASEGT. The CDR3 covers 12 residues. The CDR3 DNA follows: TGTGCCACCCATTGGAGGAACACTAAAGCTTTCTTT. It encodes CATHWRNTKAFF.

V usage is TRBV5-4 and J usage is TRBJ2-5; D gene ambiguous. Trimming shortened V by 0 bases and J by 2 bases, and 8 bases separated the two germline ends. In germline, CDR1 is SGHNT, CDR2 YYREEE (reference sequence). The CDR3 runs to 14 residues. The CDR3 DNA is TGTGCCAGCAGCTTGGATGACGAACAAGAGACCCAGTACTTC. This encodes CASSLDDEQETQYF. Using reference TRBV5-4 and TRBJ2-5 for the parts outside the CDR3, the full variable domain is ETGVTQSPTHLIKTRGQQVTLRCSSQSGHNTVSWYQQALGQGPQFIFQYYREEENGRGNFPPRFSGLQFPNYSSELNVNALELDDSALYLCASSLDDEQETQYFGPGTRLLVL.

This clonotype was seen a handful of times. J is TRBJ2-3 and V is TRBV4-3; TRBD1 matches at 9 bases. The length of the CDR3 is 17 residues. Germline values: CDR1 LGHNA, CDR2 YSLEER. The V and J ends lost 0 bases and 0 bases, in that order; junction bases with no gene match: 4. CDR3 residues: CASSQDRTGESTDTQYF. DNA of the CDR3: TGCGCCAGCAGCCAAGATAGGACAGGGGAGAGCACAGATACGCAGTATTTT.

To note about this clonotype: This may be a read error, as it is one base from a much larger clone. The V gene is TRBV15, the J gene TRBJ1-6, with 7 bases identical to TRBD1. Germline assignment: CDR1 LNHNV and CDR2 YYDKDF (reference sequence). The CDR3 spans 15 residues. The CDR3: CTTSRTRQGNSPLHF. CDR3 nucleotides: TGTACCACCAGCAGAACGCGACAGGGTAATTCACCCCTCCACTTT.

The gene calls are TRBV30 and TRBJ1-1; D is ambiguous. Per germline, CDR1 GTSNPN and CDR2 SVGIG (reference sequence). This CDR3 has 12 amino acids. The germline V and J ends were trimmed by 8 bases and 0 bases, with 10 bases remaining between them. CDR3 in amino acids: CAVGSMNTEAFF. The CDR3 DNA reads as TGTGCCGTGGGGTCCATGAACACTGAAGCTTTCTTT.

Only a few counts were recorded for this clonotype. The rearrangement joins TRBV5-5 to TRBJ2-3; the match to TRBD2 covers 11 bases. V gave up 2 bases and J gave up 9 bases; unmatched junction bases: 5. The germline CDR1 and CDR2 sequences are SGHKS and YYEKEE (reference sequence). The CDR3 is made up of 14 amino acids. The CDR3 protein is CASSFGLAGSTQYF. CDR3 in DNA: TGTGCCAGCAGCTTTGGACTAGCGGGTTCAACGCAGTATTTT.

This clonotype was counted only a few times. The chain couples TRBV12-3 or TRBV12-4 to TRBJ1-1; D is unresolved. V was pared by 3 bases and J by 5 bases, with 10 bases between. The CDR3 loop spans 13 amino acids. In DNA, the CDR3 is TGTGCCAGCAGTTTCAAGGGAGGGACTGAAGCTTTCTTT. Its translation: CASSFKGGTEAFF.

This clonotype was found a few times. The chain uses TRBV28 and TRBJ1-5; D unresolved. The germline V and J ends were trimmed by 7 bases and 0 bases, with 7 bases remaining between them. CDR3 length equals 13 residues. Germline CDR1 reads MDHEN; CDR2 reads SYDVKM. In DNA form, the CDR3 reads TGTGCCAGCAAGGCCCATAGCAATCAGCCCCAGCATTTT. Amino acids: CASKAHSNQPQHF. The full variable domain, completed using reference TRBV28 and TRBJ1-5, is DVKVTQSSRYLVKRTGEKVFLECVQDMDHENMFWYRQDPGLGLRLIYFSYDVKMKEKGDIPEGYSVSREKKERFSLILESASTNQTSMYLCASKAHSNQPQHFGDGTRLSIL.

This chain joins TRBV20-1 and TRBJ2-1, with TRBD2 matching over 9 bases. The junction had 7 bases not matched to a gene; V was cut back by 0 bases and J by 1 base. The germline gives CDR1 DFQATT, CDR2 SNEGSKA (reference sequence). The CDR3 loop spans 17 amino acids. The CDR3 DNA reads as TGCAGTGCTAGAGACGGTAGCGGGAGAGGTTCCTACAATGAGCAGTTCTTC. It translates to CSARDGSGRGSYNEQFF.

This clonotype was counted a single time. The chain uses TRBV10-3 and TRBJ2-3; 14 nucleotides match TRBD2. The CDR3 is 15 amino acids. The V gene's germline CDR1 is ENHRY and CDR2 SYGVKD. V lost 8 bases and J lost 4; bases outside the gene matches: 5. The DNA for the CDR3 is TGTGCCATCTTGGGGACTAGCGGGGGACCAGATACGCAGTATTTT. It codes for CAILGTSGGPDTQYF.

The sample holds a few counts of this clonotype. V is TRBV5-1 and J is TRBJ1-1; D uncertain. The germline CDR1 and CDR2 sequences are SGHRS and YFSETQ. The CDR3 totals 14 residues. Trimming removed 3 bases from V and 8 bases from J, with 17 bases in between. The CDR3 DNA sequence: TGCGCCAGCAGCTCAGAGGTATGGAATAACGAAGCTTTCTTT. Its translation: CASSSEVWNNEAFF.

This rearrangement joins TRBV12-3 or TRBV12-4 to TRBJ2-3, with D maybe TRBD1 (5 bases). V lost 1 base, J lost 0 bases, and 17 bases lay in between. CDR3 length: 18 amino acids. CDR3 protein: CASSLGGLQAVSTDTQYF. CDR3 nucleotides: TGTGCCAGCAGTTTAGGGGGCCTCCAGGCTGTGAGCACAGATACGCAGTATTTT.

Comments on this clonotype: The junction departs from germline at one end; a sequencing error may be responsible. The V and J genes are TRBV9 and TRBJ1-1, with TRBD1 matching 9 bases. The CDR3 spans 14 residues. Per germline, CDR1 SGDLS and CDR2 YYNGEE. This CDR3 reads CASCVVGQGTEAFF. CDR3 nucleotides: TGTGCCAGCTGCGTAGTAGGACAGGGGACTGAAGCTTTCTTT.

The chain carries TRBV28 and TRBJ1-5; 7 bases map to TRBD1. Unmatched junction bases numbered 6, after V lost 5 bases and J lost 2 bases. Germline V CDR1 and CDR2: MDHEN, SYDVKM. This CDR3 is 15 amino acids long. The CDR3 spells CASSANTGGNQPQHF. CDR3 nucleotide sequence: TGTGCCAGCAGTGCAAATACAGGGGGCAATCAGCCCCAGCATTTT.

This clonotype was picked up many times. This chain connects TRBV7-2 to TRBJ2-5; TRBD2 matches 7 bases. CDR3 length: 16 amino acids. Germline values: CDR1 SGHTA, CDR2 FQGNSA. V shed 4 bases and J 2 bases; nucleotides not matched to a gene: 10. CDR3 nucleotides: TGTGCCAGCAGCTCCTTGGGAGCGGGAATTCAAGAGACCCAGTACTTC. This sequence encodes CASSSLGAGIQETQYF.

This chain connects TRBV28 to TRBJ2-1, with 7 bases lining up with TRBD1. Germline V gene sequence: CDR1 MDHEN, CDR2 SYDVKM. The CDR3 is 17 residues long. V shed 4 bases, J shed 8 bases, and the junction held 17 bases outside the gene matches. The CDR3 is CASSSLTVEGAVDEQFF. CDR3 DNA sequence: TGTGCCAGCAGTTCTCTAACGGTTGAGGGGGCGGTGGATGAGCAGTTCTTC.

This clonotype was seen ten or more times. The chain recombines TRBV20-1 with TRBJ2-5, with D unresolved. The CDR3 extends over 13 amino acids. Germline loops: CDR1 DFQATT, CDR2 SNEGSKA (reference sequence). Trimming cost V 2 bases and J 5 bases, with 12 bases left between them. CDR3 sequence: CSARMGVDETQYF. CDR3 in DNA: TGCAGTGCTAGAATGGGCGTGGATGAGACCCAGTACTTC.

The CDR3 region has the DNA TGTGCCAGCAGCCTCGGGGTCGGCGTGTGGTTCTTC. This translates into CASSLGVGVWFF. The V gene is TRBV3-1, the J gene TRBJ2-1; D might be TRBD2 (5 bases). Trimming took 4 bases from V and 15 from J, leaving 16 bases between them. The CDR3 totals 12 residues. Germline CDR1 LGHDT, CDR2 YNNKEL (reference sequence).

Concerning this clonotype: The CDR3 does not close with the conserved phenylalanine or tryptophan, likely indicating a read error. V usage is TRBV3-1 and J usage is TRBJ2-7; D unresolved. The CDR3 runs 13 residues. V shed 0 bases and J shed 2 bases, with 5 bases lying between them. Germline V gene data show CDR1 as LGHDT and CDR2 as YNNKEL (reference sequence). The CDR3 DNA sequence: TGTGCCAGCAGCCAAGATCAAACCTACGAGCAGTACTGC. This sequence encodes CASSQDQTYEQYC.

With respect to this clonotype: A read error may explain this, as a much larger clone is one base away. The gene calls are TRBV29-1 and TRBJ2-7, with 7 bases that match TRBD2. The trim removed 5 bases at V and 9 bases at J, leaving 16 bases unmatched. Germline V gene lookup returns CDR1 SQVTM and CDR2 ANQGSEA. CDR3 length equals 14 residues. The DNA of the CDR3 is TGCAGCGTTTGGATGGGGGGGGAGCGTCACGGGCAGTACTTC. Protein product: CSVWMGGERHGQYF.

The gene calls are TRBV6-5 and TRBJ2-5; unclear D gene. In germline, CDR1 is MNHEY, CDR2 SVGAGI. Trimming removed 2 bases from V and 0 bases from J, with 13 bases in between. The CDR3 has 16 residues. The CDR3 loop reads CASSYGEDQYQETQYF. Written as DNA, the CDR3 is TGTGCCAGCAGTTACGGCGAGGACCAGTACCAAGAGACCCAGTACTTC.

CDR3 in amino acids: CASSLALYAGYTF. As DNA, the CDR3 is TGTGCCAGCAGCTTAGCTCTTTACGCCGGCTACACCTTC. The chain carries TRBV7-2 and TRBJ1-2; D unclear. Trimming removed 0 bases at V and 8 bases at J, with 10 bases between. The germline CDR1 and CDR2 sequences are SGHTA and FQGNSA. There are 13 residues in the CDR3. The full variable domain, rest sourced from reference TRBV7-2 and TRBJ1-2, is GAGVSQSPSNKVTEKGKDVELRCDPISGHTALYWYRQSLGQGLEFLIYFQGNSAPDKSGLPSDRFSAERTGGSVSTLTIQRTQQEDSAVYLCASSLALYAGYTFGSGTRLTVV.

This clonotype was recorded many times. The chain has TRBV24-1 and TRBJ1-5; possibly TRBD1 for D (5 bases). Germline CDR1 reads KGHDR; CDR2 reads SFDVKD. V gave up 0 bases and J gave up 2 bases, with 13 bases separating them. The CDR3 has 17 residues. CDR3 protein: CATSDLVREGGNQPQHF. DNA for the CDR3: TGTGCCACCAGTGATTTGGTCAGGGAGGGCGGCAATCAGCCCCAGCATTTT.

This clonotype came up a few times. The CDR3 sequence is CASSGPQGGLKAFF. The CDR3 nucleotides read TGTGCCAGCAGTGGGCCTCAGGGTGGTTTGAAAGCTTTCTTT. This sequence joins TRBV2 and TRBJ1-1; TRBD1 is a possible D gene (5 bases). The CDR3 extends over 14 amino acids. V was cut by 4 bases and J by 9 bases, with 18 bases left in between. The V gene's germline CDR1 is SNHLY and CDR2 FYNNEI.

The V and J genes are TRBV18 and TRBJ1-1, with 7 bases that match TRBD1. V gave up 3 bases and J gave up 6 bases; unmatched junction bases: 13. Germline-derived CDR1 and CDR2 are KGHSH and LQKENI. The CDR3 consists of 16 residues. The CDR3 reads CASSPNDVGGASEAFF. CDR3 DNA sequence: TGTGCCAGCTCACCTAACGACGTAGGGGGCGCATCTGAAGCTTTCTTT.

V usage is TRBV6-1 and J usage is TRBJ2-1, with 11 nucleotides matching TRBD2. The CDR3 contains 14 residues. Trimming cost V 11 bases and J 6 bases; bases outside gene matches: 9. The germline CDR1 and CDR2 sequences are MNHNS and SASEGT. CDR3 bases: TGTGCCGGCCAGGTACTAGCGGGAGTCAATGAGCAGTTCTTC. Amino acids: CAGQVLAGVNEQFF.

This clonotype was seen many times. The gene calls are TRBV29-1 and TRBJ1-5; a possible D gene is TRBD1 (6 bases). The CDR3 length is 12 residues. CDR1 and CDR2 (germline): SQVTM, ANQGSEA. Here the CDR3 DNA reads TGCAGTGTGGGGGGGGCCGGTCAGCCCCAGCATTTT. Protein: CSVGGAGQPQHF.

The sample holds a few counts of this clonotype. The chain recombines TRBV7-9 with TRBJ2-3; TRBD1 is a possible D gene (9 bases). CDR1 is SEHNR, CDR2 FQNEAQ, per germline (reference sequence). The CDR3 runs 14 residues. The V end was cut by 5 bases, the J end by 6 bases, with 15 bases between. CDR3 amino acids: CASSRSGTGDTQYF. For the CDR3, the DNA is TGTGCCAGCAGCCGTAGCGGGACAGGGGATACGCAGTATTTT.